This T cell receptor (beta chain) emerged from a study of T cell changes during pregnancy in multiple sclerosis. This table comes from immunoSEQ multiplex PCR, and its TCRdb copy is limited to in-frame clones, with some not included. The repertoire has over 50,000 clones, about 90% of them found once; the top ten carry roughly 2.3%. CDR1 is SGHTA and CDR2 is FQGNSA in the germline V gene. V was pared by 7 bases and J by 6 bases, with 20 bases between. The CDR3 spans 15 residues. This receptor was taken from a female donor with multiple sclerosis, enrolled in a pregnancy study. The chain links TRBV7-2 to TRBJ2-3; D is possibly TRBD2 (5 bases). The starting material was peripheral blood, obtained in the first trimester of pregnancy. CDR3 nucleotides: TGTGCCAGCACCGGGGAGCTAGATGGGCGGGATACGCAGTATTTT. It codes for CASTGELDGRDTQYF.